Each of the 26 T cell receptor beta chains below was sequenced from the same sample in a study of CD8+CD57+ T cells in acquired aplastic anemia. The authors sequenced patients whose flow cytometry had shown CD8+CD57+ cell expansion. The use of genomic DNA as template underpinned the TCR beta VDJ and CDR3 profiling. MiXCR, run by TCRdb on the reads, gives a single entry per CDR3 protein. The profile covers 200,000 or so distinct CDR3 sequences, with around 45% appearing a single time and 9.7% taken by the ten largest. Sequenced sample: sorted CD4+, CD8+, or CD8+CD57+ T cells (not recorded which) from PBMCs. The origin of the receptors is a human donor with aplastic anemia.

This clonotype was found once. V is TRBV5-1 and J is TRBJ1-1, with D perhaps TRBD1 (5 bases). CDR1 SGHRS and CDR2 YFSETQ come from the germline V gene. This CDR3 contains 13 residues. V lost 0 bases, J lost 11 bases, and 14 bases lay in between. CDR3 nucleotide sequence: TGCGCCAGCAGCTTGGGGACCACCGAGGGGGCTTTCTTT. It is translated as CASSLGTTEGAFF.

This clonotype was detected a few times. The chain has TRBV24-1 and TRBJ2-1, with D possibly being TRBD1 (5 bases). Trimming removed 4 bases at V and 8 bases at J, with 11 bases between. The germline V gene encodes CDR1 KGHDR and CDR2 SFDVKD. CDR3 length equals 13 residues. The CDR3 DNA sequence: TGTGCCACCAGTGAGCCCACAGGCGATGAGCAGTTCTTC. This encodes CATSEPTGDEQFF.

In regard to this clonotype: Germline and junction disagree at one end, which may indicate a read error. V is TRBV10-3 and J is TRBJ1-5; maybe TRBD1 (6 bases). The CDR3 is made up of 16 amino acids. Looked up from germline, CDR1 is ENHRY and CDR2 is SYGVKD. DNA of the CDR3: TGTGCCATCAATGAGTCGAGGGGGGGGATCCGCCAGCCCCAGCATTTT. Its protein is CAINESRGGIRQPQHF.

This clonotype showed up many times. The V gene is TRBV9, the J gene TRBJ2-1; 12 nucleotides align to TRBD2. CDR3 length: 15 amino acids. Germline V gene lookup returns CDR1 SGDLS and CDR2 YYNGEE. The trim removed 5 bases at V and 5 bases at J, leaving 5 bases unmatched. CDR3 DNA sequence: TGTGCCAGCAGGTCGGGACTAGCGGGCGACAATGAGCAGTTCTTC. This gives the protein CASRSGLAGDNEQFF. Filled out from reference TRBV9 and TRBJ2-1, the complete variable domain reads DSGVTQTPKHLITATGQRVTLRCSPRSGDLSVYWYQQSLDQGLQFLIQYYNGEERAKGNILERFSAQQFPDLHSELNLSSLELGDSALYFCASRSGLAGDNEQFFGPGTRLTVL.

The rearrangement uses TRBV7-2 and TRBJ2-7; no firm D call. The V gene lost 3 bases and the J gene lost 6 bases, with 18 bases spanning the gap. The germline CDR1 and CDR2 sequences are SGHTA and FQGNSA. CDR3 length: 15 amino acids. CDR3 sequence: CASSLGDVSIREQYF. CDR3 DNA sequence: TGTGCCAGCAGCTTGGGTGACGTCAGTATACGCGAGCAGTACTTC.

CDR3 bases: TGTGCCAGCAGTGTTGTACGGTGGGTAGATACGCAGTATTTT. Encoded protein: CASSVVRWVDTQYF. The gene calls are TRBV2 and TRBJ2-3; the D is unclear. The V end was cut by 4 bases, the J end by 5 bases, with 13 bases between. This CDR3 spans 14 amino acids. Germline V CDR1 and CDR2: SNHLY, FYNNEI.

At least ten counts were recorded for this clonotype. V and J are TRBV20-1 and TRBJ1-5, with D unresolved. Germline V gene data show CDR1 as DFQATT and CDR2 as SNEGSKA (reference sequence). The CDR3 has 14 amino acids. Trimming pared 2 bases from V and 2 bases from J, leaving 10 bases between. The CDR3 loop is CSARRPGGNQPQHF. The DNA for the CDR3 is TGCAGTGCTAGAAGGCCAGGAGGCAATCAGCCCCAGCATTTT.

The CDR3 protein is CASSLADYPDTQYF. DNA for the CDR3: TGTGCCAGCAGCTTAGCAGATTATCCAGATACGCAGTATTTT. The V call is TRBV19, the J call TRBJ2-3, with D uncertain. Germline V gene sequence: CDR1 LNHDA, CDR2 SQIVND (reference sequence). The V end lost 9 bases, the J end lost 4 bases, and 17 bases lay between the germline ends. The CDR3 has 14 amino acids.

This clonotype has a handful of counts. The V gene is TRBV10-3, the J gene TRBJ1-6; a weak D match, TRBD1 (6 bases). The ends were cut back, 5 bases at V and 4 bases at J, with 9 bases in the middle. CDR3 length: 14 residues. Germline-derived CDR1 and CDR2 are ENHRY and SYGVKD. The CDR3 loop is CAISLDSYNSPLHF. The CDR3 DNA reads TGTGCCATCAGTTTGGACAGTTATAATTCACCCCTCCACTTT.

The V and J genes are TRBV25-1 and TRBJ2-7, with D possibly TRBD2 on 7 matching bases. Germline CDR1 is MGHDK and CDR2 is SYGVNS. The V end was cut by 6 bases, the J end by 3 bases, with 18 bases between. This CDR3 region has 15 residues. CDR3 sequence (DNA): TGTGCCAGCAGCTCCGAGGGGGGGGATTACTACGAGCAGTACTTC. Translation gives CASSSEGGDYYEQYF.

Many counts were recorded for this clonotype. The CDR3 region is CASSFPGVNEQYF. The CDR3 nucleotides read TGTGCCAGCAGTTTTCCAGGGGTTAACGAGCAGTACTTC. The chain uses TRBV12-3 or TRBV12-4 and TRBJ2-7, with D possibly TRBD1 on 6 matching bases. The CDR3 is 13 residues long. The ends were cut back, 3 bases at V and 5 bases at J, with 11 bases in the middle.

The V and J genes are TRBV10-3 and TRBJ2-7; TRBD1 might be the D (5 bases). The length of the CDR3 is 12 residues. Trimming took 1 base from V and 6 from J, leaving 7 bases between them. The germline gives CDR1 ENHRY, CDR2 SYGVKD. CDR3 protein: CAISELGLEQYF. DNA for the CDR3: TGTGCCATCAGTGAGTTGGGGCTCGAGCAGTACTTC.

The table lists this clonotype with many counts. The chain combines TRBV7-2 with TRBJ2-2; D unclear. CDR3 size: 13 residues. Germline V gives CDR1 SGHTA, CDR2 FQGNSA. V was clipped by 6 bases and J by 5 bases, with 10 bases between them. CDR3 bases: TGTGCCAGCAGTCATACACGGACCGGGGAGCTGTTTTTT. As protein: CASSHTRTGELFF.

This clonotype was detected once. The chain has TRBV11-1 and TRBJ2-7; D is perhaps TRBD2 (6 bases). Germline assignment: CDR1 SGHAT and CDR2 FQDESV (reference sequence). CDR3 length equals 14 residues. Trimming pared 9 bases from V and 5 bases from J, leaving 20 bases between. The CDR3 DNA sequence: TGTGCCAGTAGTATCTTGGCCGGGAGCCACGAGCAGTACTTC. Residues: CASSILAGSHEQYF. Looking up the rest from reference TRBV11-1 and TRBJ2-7 gives the full variable domain: EAEVAQSPRYKITEKSQAVAFWCDPISGHATLYWYRQILGQGPELLVQFQDESVVDDSQLPKDRFSAERLKGVDSTLKIQPAELGDSAMYLCASSILAGSHEQYFGPGTRLTVT.

The chain couples TRBV18 to TRBJ2-7, with D uncertain. This CDR3 contains 15 residues. Deletions cut 8 bases from V and 1 base from J, with 18 bases between. The germline CDR1 and CDR2 sequences are KGHSH and LQKENI. CDR3 DNA: TGTGCCAGCCCAACGCGACTCACGCAGTCCTACGAGCAGTACTTC. It codes for CASPTRLTQSYEQYF.

The CDR3 nucleotides read TGTGCCAGCAGCCTTGGACTAGCGGAGACCGGGGAGCTGTTTTTT. This gives the protein CASSLGLAETGELFF. This chain connects TRBV7-3 to TRBJ2-2; 10 bases are a match to TRBD2. Trimming removed 5 bases from V and 5 bases from J; junction bases left unmatched: 5. The CDR3 runs 15 residues. Germline lookup yields CDR1 SGHTA and CDR2 FQGTGA.

The chain couples TRBV7-6 to TRBJ2-2, with D unresolved. Germline V CDR1 and CDR2: SGHVS, FNYEAQ. This CDR3 spans 13 amino acids. The V and J ends lost 5 bases and 6 bases respectively, with 10 bases between them. CDR3 DNA sequence: TGTGCCAGCAGCACCCGTACATCCGGGGAGCTGTTTTTT. It specifies CASSTRTSGELFF.

The rearrangement uses TRBV5-5 and TRBJ2-1, with D tentatively TRBD1 or TRBD2 (6 bases each). CDR3 length equals 14 residues. Trimming pared 3 bases from V and 7 bases from J, leaving 14 bases between. Per germline, CDR1 SGHKS and CDR2 YYEKEE (reference sequence). The CDR3 protein is CASSSAIGGNEQFF. The CDR3, as DNA: TGTGCCAGCAGCTCCGCAATAGGGGGGAATGAGCAGTTCTTC. Drawing the rest from reference TRBV5-5 and TRBJ2-1, the complete variable domain is DAGVTQSPTHLIKTRGQQVTLRCSPISGHKSVSWYQQVLGQGPQFIFQYYEKEERGRGNFPDRFSARQFPNYSSELNVNALLLGDSALYLCASSSAIGGNEQFFGPGTRLTVL.

The chain couples TRBV20-1 to TRBJ1-3; TRBD1 might be the D (5 bases). CDR3 length equals 12 residues. Germline V gene lookup returns CDR1 DFQATT and CDR2 SNEGSKA (reference sequence). Trimming left V 5 bases short and J 4 bases short, with 9 bases between. The CDR3 region is CSAGGNGNTIYF. The CDR3 coding sequence is TGCAGTGCTGGGGGGAACGGAAACACCATATATTTT.

This clonotype was counted many times. V is TRBV7-3 and J is TRBJ1-2; 10 bases are a match to TRBD1. The germline V gene has CDR1 SGHTA and CDR2 FQGTGA. Trimming took 5 bases from V and 8 from J; bases not matched to a gene: 8. This CDR3 has 14 residues. This CDR3 is CASSQGQGMRGYTF. The CDR3 DNA is TGTGCCAGCAGCCAGGGACAGGGGATGAGAGGCTACACCTTC. Full variable domain (outside the CDR3, taken from reference TRBV7-3 and TRBJ1-2): GAGVSQTPSNKVTEKGKYVELRCDPISGHTALYWYRQSLGQGPEFLIYFQGTGAADDSGLPNDRFFAVRPEGSVSTLKIQRTERGDSAVYLCASSQGQGMRGYTFGSGTRLTVV.

The CDR3 protein is CASSATTGLYPDTQYF. DNA for the CDR3: TGTGCCAGCAGCGCGACGACAGGGTTATATCCAGATACGCAGTATTTT. The chain combines TRBV9 with TRBJ2-3; 7 bases fit TRBD1. Germline V lookup: CDR1 SGDLS, CDR2 YYNGEE. V shed 3 bases and J 4 bases; nucleotides not matched to a gene: 11. This CDR3 is built from 16 residues. The full variable domain, in which reference TRBV9 and TRBJ2-3 provide the parts outside the CDR3, is DSGVTQTPKHLITATGQRVTLRCSPRSGDLSVYWYQQSLDQGLQFLIQYYNGEERAKGNILERFSAQQFPDLHSELNLSSLELGDSALYFCASSATTGLYPDTQYFGPGTRLTVL.

V and J are TRBV11-2 and TRBJ2-3; TRBD1 might be the D (6 bases). Germline V lookup: CDR1 SGHAT, CDR2 FQNNGV. The CDR3 is 15 amino acids. Deletions cut 6 bases from V and 0 bases from J, with 13 bases between. The CDR3 reads CASREGGVSTDTQYF. The CDR3 coding sequence is TGTGCCAGCAGGGAAGGGGGAGTGAGCACAGATACGCAGTATTTT. The full variable domain, its missing parts supplied by reference TRBV11-2 and TRBJ2-3, is EAGVAQSPRYKIIEKRQSVAFWCNPISGHATLYWYQQILGQGPKLLIQFQNNGVVDDSQLPKDRFSAERLKGVDSTLKIQPAKLEDSAVYLCASREGGVSTDTQYFGPGTRLTVL.

This clonotype showed up many times. This chain uses TRBV6-1 with TRBJ1-5, with D unresolved. The CDR3 has 13 residues. Germline CDR1 and CDR2: MNHNS and SASEGT. Trimming took off 6 bases at V and 0 bases at J, with 6 bases between the two ends. CDR3 loop: CASRRYSNQPQHF. The CDR3 DNA follows: TGTGCCAGCAGACGGTATAGCAATCAGCCCCAGCATTTT.

This chain links TRBV2 with TRBJ2-2; D ambiguous. This CDR3 region has 12 residues. Germline V gene lookup returns CDR1 SNHLY and CDR2 FYNNEI. V lost 6 bases and J lost 10, with 12 bases in between. For the CDR3, the DNA is TGTGCCAGCAGGGAGAACCTACCGGAGCTGTTTTTT. The encoded protein is CASRENLPELFF.

About this clonotype: Sequence at one end of the junction differs from germline and may be a read error. CDR3: CASSRTTANTGELFF. CDR3 nucleotide sequence: TGTGCCAGCAGCCGGACTACCGCGAACACTGGGGAGCTGTTTTTT. The chain uses TRBV7-9 and TRBJ2-2; D possibly corresponds to TRBD2 (6 bases). Germline CDR1 SEHNR, CDR2 FQNEAQ (reference sequence). The CDR3 is 15 amino acids.

This clonotype was picked up many times. The chain combines TRBV7-9 with TRBJ2-5; possibly TRBD2 for D (6 bases). The ends were cut back, 6 bases at V and 5 bases at J, with 13 bases in the middle. This CDR3 is built from 13 residues. Germline CDR1 and CDR2: SEHNR and FQNEAQ (reference sequence). The CDR3 bases are TGTGCCAGCAGGCCCCGGGAGTTTGAGACCCAGTACTTC. Translation: CASRPREFETQYF.